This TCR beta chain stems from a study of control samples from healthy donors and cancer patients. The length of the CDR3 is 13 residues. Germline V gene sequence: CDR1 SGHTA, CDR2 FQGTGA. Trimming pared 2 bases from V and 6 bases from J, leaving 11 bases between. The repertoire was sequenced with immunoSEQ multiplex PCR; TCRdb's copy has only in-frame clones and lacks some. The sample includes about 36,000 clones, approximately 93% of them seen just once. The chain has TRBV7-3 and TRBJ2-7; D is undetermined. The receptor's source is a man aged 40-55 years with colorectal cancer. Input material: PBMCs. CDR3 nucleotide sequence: TGTGCCAGCAGCTTACTGGCTGGAAGCGAGCAGTACTTC. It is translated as CASSLLAGSEQYF.